This passage covers 3 T cell receptor beta chains from one sample sequenced in a study of Graves' ophthalmopathy and Graves' hyperthyroidism. Amplification targeted the TCR beta CDR3 regions, with RNA transcripts as the source material. A first-round RT-PCR used HTBI primers, followed by a second-round multiplex PCR. TCRdb used MiXCR to reprocess the multiplex PCR reads, holding one entry per CDR3 protein. Found here are 400,000 or so distinct CDR3 sequences, just over 15% of them singletons; the top ten hold 7%. Material: peripheral blood. These receptors originate from a woman younger than 30 with stable Graves' hyperthyroidism.

This clonotype was counted many times. The chain recombines TRBV12-5 with TRBJ2-7; possible D gene TRBD2, 6 bases. In germline, CDR1 is LGHNT, CDR2 FRNRAP. V was trimmed by 0 bases and J by 5 bases, leaving 11 bases between them. This CDR3 has 14 residues. Written as DNA, the CDR3 is TGTGCTAGTGGTTTGGTACTAGCTAGCGACGAGCAGTACTTC. Encoded protein: CASGLVLASDEQYF.

This clonotype was seen at least ten times. This chain joins TRBV27 and TRBJ1-1; 8 bases agree with TRBD1. V lost 2 bases, J lost 3 bases, and 2 bases stayed unmatched. Germline V gene data show CDR1 as MNHEY and CDR2 as SMNVEV (reference sequence). This CDR3 contains 14 residues. The CDR3 loop reads CASSLRQGYTEAFF. The CDR3, as DNA: TGTGCCAGCAGTTTACGACAGGGGTACACTGAAGCTTTCTTT.

The V and J genes are TRBV30 and TRBJ2-5; D call uncertain. V dropped 0 bases and J dropped 4 bases, with 6 bases sitting between them. CDR3 length equals 12 residues. Germline-derived CDR1 and CDR2 are GTSNPN and SVGIG (reference sequence). CDR3 sequence: CAWSVFRETQYF. CDR3 bases: TGTGCCTGGAGTGTATTCAGAGAGACCCAGTACTTC.